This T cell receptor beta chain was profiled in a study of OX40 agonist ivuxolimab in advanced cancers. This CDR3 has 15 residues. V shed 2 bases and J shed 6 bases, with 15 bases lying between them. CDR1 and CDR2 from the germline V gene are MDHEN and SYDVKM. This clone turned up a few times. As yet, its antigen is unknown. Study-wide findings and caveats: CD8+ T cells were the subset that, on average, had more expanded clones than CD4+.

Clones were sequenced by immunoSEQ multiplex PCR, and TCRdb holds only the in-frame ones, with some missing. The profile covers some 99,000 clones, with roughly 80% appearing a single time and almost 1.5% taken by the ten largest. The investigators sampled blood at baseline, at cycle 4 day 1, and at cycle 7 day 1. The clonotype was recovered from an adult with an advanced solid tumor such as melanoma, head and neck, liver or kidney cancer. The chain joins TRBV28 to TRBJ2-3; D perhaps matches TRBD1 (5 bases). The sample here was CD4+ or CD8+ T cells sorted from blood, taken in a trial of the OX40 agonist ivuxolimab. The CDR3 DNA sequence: TGTGCCAGCAGTTTACAACAGGCCCTGGTGGATACGCAGTATTTT. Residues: CASSLQQALVDTQYF. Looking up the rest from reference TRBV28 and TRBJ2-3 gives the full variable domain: DVKVTQSSRYLVKRTGEKVFLECVQDMDHENMFWYRQDPGLGLRLIYFSYDVKMKEKGDIPEGYSVSREKKERFSLILESASTNQTSMYLCASSLQQALVDTQYFGPGTRLTVL.